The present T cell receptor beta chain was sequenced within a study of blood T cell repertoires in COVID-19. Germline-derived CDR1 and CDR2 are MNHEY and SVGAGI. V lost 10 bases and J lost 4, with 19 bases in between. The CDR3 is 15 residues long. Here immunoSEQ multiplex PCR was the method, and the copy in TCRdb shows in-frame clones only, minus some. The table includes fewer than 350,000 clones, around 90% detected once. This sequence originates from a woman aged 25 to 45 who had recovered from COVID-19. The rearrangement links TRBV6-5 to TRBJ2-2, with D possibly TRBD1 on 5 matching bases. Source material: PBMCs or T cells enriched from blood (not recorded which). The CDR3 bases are TGTGCCATCCGGCCAGGGCAGGATTTCACCGGGGAGCTGTTTTTT. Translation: CAIRPGQDFTGELFF.